Listed here are 7 T cell receptor beta chains from one sample, sequenced in a study of T cell repertoires in cytomegalovirus infection. TCRdb ran MiXCR on the reads and lists one entry per CDR3 protein. This table has approximately 110,000 distinct CDR3 sequences, roughly 39% appearing once. These receptors have no known antigen. Here the sequenced sample was CD8+ T cells from cultured PBMCs, taken from culture after CMV antigen stimulation. All receptors derive from a human donor in good health (CMV status not recorded). Some clones in this sample may be carry-over from other donors' samples.

The rearrangement links TRBV10-3 to TRBJ2-1; 10 bases are shared with TRBD2. The CDR3 has 15 amino acids. CDR1 is ENHRY and CDR2 is SYGVKD in the germline V gene. V was clipped by 3 bases and J by 8 bases; unmatched bases: 7. Written as DNA, the CDR3 is TGTGCCATCAGTGACGGGAGCGGGGGGGCTTATGAGCAGTTCTTC. Its protein is CAISDGSGGAYEQFF.

This clonotype was seen just once. The V and J genes are TRBV12-3 or TRBV12-4 and TRBJ2-5, with 9 bases lining up with TRBD2. J lost 4 bases, V lost 6 bases, and 6 bases had no gene match. This CDR3 spans 14 amino acids. The CDR3 DNA reads TGTGCCAGCAGGCGGACTAGCGAAGGAGAGACCCAGTACTTC. Translated: CASRRTSEGETQYF.

The rearrangement uses TRBV19 and TRBJ1-1; 12 positions match TRBD1. CDR1 LNHDA and CDR2 SQIVND come from the germline V gene (reference sequence). V was pared by 5 bases and J by 5 bases, with 3 bases of the junction left unmatched. The CDR3 totals 14 residues. The CDR3 coding sequence is TGTGCCAGTAGTCGGGACAGGGGGCGAACTGAAGCTTTCTTT. Its translation is CASSRDRGRTEAFF.

This sequence joins TRBV27 and TRBJ1-5; TRBD1 is a possible D gene (5 bases). Germline assignment: CDR1 MNHEY and CDR2 SMNVEV (reference sequence). The CDR3 spans 14 residues. V gave up 0 bases and J gave up 2 bases, with 5 bases separating them. CDR3 protein: CASSLSGGNQPQHF. The DNA of the CDR3 is TGTGCCAGCAGTTTATCAGGGGGCAATCAGCCCCAGCATTTT.

The chain combines TRBV27 with TRBJ1-6; 7 bases match TRBD1. After removal of 5 bases from V and 5 bases from J, the junction contained 3 bases not matched to a gene. This CDR3 has 14 amino acids. CDR1 and CDR2 from the germline V gene are MNHEY and SMNVEV (reference sequence). The CDR3 spells CASSVQGNNSPLHF. DNA of the CDR3: TGTGCCAGCAGTGTACAGGGGAATAATTCACCCCTCCACTTT.

As for this clonotype: A junction end diverges from the germline sequence, so it may reflect a read error. The chain employs TRBV7-7 and TRBJ2-5; D may correspond to TRBD1 or TRBD2 (5 bases each). The CDR3 extends over 15 amino acids. Looked up from germline, CDR1 is SSHAT and CDR2 is FNYEAQ (reference sequence). The CDR3 nucleotides are TGTGCCAGCAGCTTAGCCGGGGCAGTCCAAGGGACCCAGTACTTC. The encoded protein is CASSLAGAVQGTQYF.

This clonotype came up a few times. The chain links TRBV12-3 or TRBV12-4 to TRBJ1-2; D is perhaps TRBD1 (5 bases). This CDR3 has 15 residues. Trimming stripped 6 bases from V and 4 bases from J, with 18 bases between. The CDR3 loop reads CASRTREGPIYGYTF. In DNA form, the CDR3 reads TGTGCCAGCAGAACCCGGGAGGGGCCGATCTATGGCTACACCTTC.